The 11 T cell receptor beta chains reported below all come from one sample, sequenced in a study of T cells in localized non-small cell lung cancer. Only in-frame clones appear in the TCRdb table, and some are missing; sequencing was by immunoSEQ multiplex PCR. Of 1,500 to 2,000 clones in the sample, 26% were seen once. This sample comprised lung tumor tissue, obtained before any cancer treatment. These receptor sequences come from a woman aged 40-75 years with stage II lung adenocarcinoma.

The gene calls are TRBV23-1 and TRBJ2-2; 8 bases line up with TRBD2. TRBV23-1 is sorted into the ORF group, with uncertain function. V was pared by 8 bases and J by 1 base, with 12 bases of the junction left unmatched. The CDR3 runs 17 residues. This CDR3 reads CASYRGSGDQNTGELFF. In DNA, the CDR3 is TGCGCCAGCTACCGGGGTAGCGGGGACCAGAACACCGGGGAGCTGTTTTTT.

Here the CDR3 reads CASSYTRTGLSGNTIYF. For the CDR3, the DNA is TGTGCCAGCAGTTACACGCGGACAGGCCTCTCTGGAAACACCATATATTTT. J is TRBJ1-3 and V is TRBV6-8, with 7 bases aligning to TRBD1. V shed 2 bases, J shed 0 bases, and the junction held 7 bases outside the gene matches. Germline CDR1 reads MNHGY; CDR2 reads SAAAGT. The CDR3 runs to 17 residues.

V and J are TRBV10-1 and TRBJ2-7; 8 positions agree with TRBD2. V lost 10 bases to trimming and J lost 4 bases; unmatched junction nucleotides: 9. Looked up from germline, CDR1 is WNHNN and CDR2 is SYGVQD (reference sequence). The CDR3 totals 13 residues. The CDR3 bases are TGCGCCATCACACCCCGGGGGGGATACGAGCAGTACTTC. Its protein product is CAITPRGGYEQYF.

The chain links TRBV28 to TRBJ1-2; 8 bases are a match to TRBD1. The length of the CDR3 is 15 residues. Trimming cost V 7 bases and J 2 bases; bases outside gene matches: 9. Germline assignment: CDR1 MDHEN and CDR2 SYDVKM. CDR3 nucleotide sequence: TGTGCCAGCACCCCCGACAGGGGCTCCAACTATGGCTACACCTTC. It encodes CASTPDRGSNYGYTF.

This chain uses TRBV27 with TRBJ2-5; a possible D gene is TRBD2 (6 bases). The germline gives CDR1 MNHEY, CDR2 SMNVEV (reference sequence). V was cut by 6 bases and J by 1 base, with 12 bases left in between. This CDR3 spans 14 amino acids. As DNA, the CDR3 is TGTGCCAGCAGATTTACCGGGGGCCAAGAGACCCAGTACTTC. This codes for CASRFTGGQETQYF.

The chain recombines TRBV28 with TRBJ2-7; 9 nucleotides match TRBD1. V dropped 6 bases and J dropped 5; count of bases not matched to a gene: 8. Per germline, CDR1 MDHEN and CDR2 SYDVKM. The CDR3 extends over 14 amino acids. CDR3 loop: CASSERQGGNEQYF. CDR3 in DNA: TGTGCCAGCAGCGAGCGACAGGGGGGAAACGAGCAGTACTTC.

This clone was detected a few times. The genes are TRBV11-3 and TRBJ2-2, with no clear D. The CDR3 is made up of 15 amino acids. Trimming removed 5 bases at V and 1 base at J, with 11 bases between. Looked up from germline, CDR1 is SGHNT and CDR2 is YENEEA. CDR3 loop: CASSRREGNTGELFF. The CDR3 DNA is TGTGCCAGCAGCCGCCGTGAAGGGAACACCGGGGAGCTGTTTTTT. The full variable domain, with the rest looked up from reference TRBV11-3 and TRBJ2-2, is EAGVVQSPRYKIIEKKQPVAFWCNPISGHNTLYWYLQNLGQGPELLIRYENEEAVDDSQLPKDRFSAERLKGVDSTLKIQPAELGDSAVYLCASSRREGNTGELFFGEGSRLTVL.

This chain uses TRBV11-3 with TRBJ2-1, with a tentative D call TRBD2 (6 bases). The germline V and J ends were trimmed by 5 bases and 3 bases, with 17 bases remaining between them. Germline loops: CDR1 SGHNT, CDR2 YENEEA. The CDR3 has 16 residues. DNA for the CDR3: TGTGCCAGCAGCCCCCAAGCGCTAGCGAACTACAATGAGCAGTTCTTC. Protein product: CASSPQALANYNEQFF.

This clone was observed a handful of times. Other DNA variants within this sample encode the same CDR3. J is TRBJ1-5 and V is TRBV2, with TRBD1 matching over 7 bases. The CDR3 consists of 15 residues. The germline CDR1 and CDR2 sequences are SNHLY and FYNNEI. Trimming removed 4 bases from V and 3 bases from J; junction bases left unmatched: 6. In DNA form, the CDR3 reads TGTGCCAGCAGTGTCCAGGGGGGGGACAATCAGCCCCAGCATTTT. Translating gives CASSVQGGDNQPQHF.

V is TRBV18 and J is TRBJ2-7, with 8 positions matching TRBD1. The CDR3 loop spans 14 amino acids. Germline CDR1 is KGHSH and CDR2 is LQKENI. V shed 3 bases, J shed 3 bases, and the junction held 4 bases outside the gene matches. In DNA, the CDR3 is TGTGCCAGCTCACCGACAGGGGTGGACTACGAGCAGTACTTC. Translation: CASSPTGVDYEQYF.

This rearrangement joins TRBV18 to TRBJ2-3, with a possible D match to TRBD1 (6 bases). CDR3 length equals 15 residues. Trimming removed 1 base at V and 2 bases at J, with 10 bases between. Germline CDR1 and CDR2: KGHSH and LQKENI. CDR3 nucleotide sequence: TGTGCCAGCTCACCACTCGGACAGCTCACAGATACGCAGTATTTT. It encodes CASSPLGQLTDTQYF.